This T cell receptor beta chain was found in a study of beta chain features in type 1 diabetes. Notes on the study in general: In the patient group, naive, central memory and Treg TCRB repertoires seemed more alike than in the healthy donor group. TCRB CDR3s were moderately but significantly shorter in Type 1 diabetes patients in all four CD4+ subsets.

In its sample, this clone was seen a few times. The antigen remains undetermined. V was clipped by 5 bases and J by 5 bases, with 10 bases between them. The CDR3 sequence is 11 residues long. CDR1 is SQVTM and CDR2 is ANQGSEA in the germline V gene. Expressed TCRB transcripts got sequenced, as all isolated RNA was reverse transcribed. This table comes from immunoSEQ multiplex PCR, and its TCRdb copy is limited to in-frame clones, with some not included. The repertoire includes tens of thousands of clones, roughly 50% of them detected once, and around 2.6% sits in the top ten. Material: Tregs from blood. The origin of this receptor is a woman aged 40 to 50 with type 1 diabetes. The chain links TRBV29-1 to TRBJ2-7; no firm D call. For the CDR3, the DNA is TGCAGCGTTTTCGTCTCAGACGAGCAGTACTTC. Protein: CSVFVSDEQYF.